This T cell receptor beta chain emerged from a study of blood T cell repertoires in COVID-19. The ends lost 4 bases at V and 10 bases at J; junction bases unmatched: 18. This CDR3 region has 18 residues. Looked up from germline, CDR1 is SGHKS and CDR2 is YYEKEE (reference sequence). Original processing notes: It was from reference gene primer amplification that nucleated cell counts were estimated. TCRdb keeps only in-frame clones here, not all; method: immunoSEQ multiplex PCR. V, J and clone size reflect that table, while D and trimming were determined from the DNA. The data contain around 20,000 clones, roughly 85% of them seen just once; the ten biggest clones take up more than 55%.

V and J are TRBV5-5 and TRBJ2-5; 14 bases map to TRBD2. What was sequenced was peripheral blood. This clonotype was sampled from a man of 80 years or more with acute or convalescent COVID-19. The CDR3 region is CASSNGTSGGRSSRDQYF. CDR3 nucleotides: TGTGCCAGCAGCAACGGGACTAGCGGGGGCCGTAGTTCGAGGGACCAGTACTTC.